Included here is one TCR beta chain sequence, with context. This clone has just one count. The specificity of this receptor is unknown. Qualities for individual bases were not recorded, and no much larger clone is one base off. The sample comes from a study of blood T cell repertoires in COVID-19 (TCRdb year 2020). Regarding the study in general: The collaborator samples originated in the United States, Italy and Spain and spanned the acute and convalescent phases of COVID-19. A freely available public database, intended as a resource for researchers studying the immune response to SARS-CoV-2, is where the repertoires were released. HLA class I and class II types, where available, came from metadata supplied by the sample provider rather than from assay-based typing. The prospective study material was composed of cDNA or gDNA derived from T cells, B-cell-depleted T cells, or PBMCs. The samples were drawn from two sources: the first 160 participants of the ongoing ImmuneRACE study, and 1,000 to 1,500 subjects contributed by 6 global collaborators. Subjects who had been exposed to COVID-19, were actively infected with it, or had recovered from it provided the deeply sampled blood TCRbeta repertoires that made up the dataset. A de-identified subject ID, COVID-19 status, age in years and sex were almost always included in the sample metadata. Overall results and qualifications from the work: How much clinical and demographic metadata was included differed by source and by participant, and the metadata was provided uncurated.

The trim is 3 bases for V and 6 bases for J, with a gap of 9 bases between the germline ends. The CDR3, from cysteine to phenylalanine, totals 13 residues. The CDR3 DNA has 39 bases and is translated from base 1. TCRbeta CDR3 regions were amplified from genomic DNA using the immunoSEQ Assay, a bias-controlled multiplex PCR. From the authors' description of their analysis: Within the assay, amplification of reference gene primers was used to estimate how many nucleated cells each sample contained. To quantify the absolute abundance of each unique TCRbeta CDR3 rearrangement, sequence reads were collapsed and filtered. Productive Simpson clonality was computed per sample as the square root of Simpson's diversity index over productive rearrangements. TCRdb took over this immuneACCESS table, retaining in-frame rearrangements with V and J assigned. Such tables are incomplete; in checked studies, under half of the missing clones stem from an unresolved V gene, and the remainder is unexplained. That table is the source of V, J and clone size, and D and trimming were worked out from the DNA. The sample includes approximately 330,000 clones, with roughly 90% observed a single time. Together, the top ten hold 7.5% to 10% of the sample.

One collaborating source in Seattle enrolled patients while the patients were actively infected and followed the patients over time throughout the course of disease. Collaborating institutions collected whole blood in K2EDTA tubes following their own protocols. Collaborator samples were shipped for TCRbeta analysis as frozen whole blood, isolated PBMCs, or DNA extracted from either sample type. The chain uses TRBV12-3 or TRBV12-4 and TRBJ2-4, and possibly TRBD1, on 6 matching bases. The sequencing sample was made of peripheral blood. The sequence was collected from a man younger than 40 with COVID-19, enrolled during active disease. The CDR3 corresponds to CASSLTGGNIQYF. Read as DNA, the sequence is TGTGCCAGCAGTTTGACAGGTGGAAACATTCAGTACTTC.